The T cell receptor beta chain described here comes from a study of shared clonotypes between healthy human individuals. Study-wide results and limits: Among the subsets, naive ones generally showed larger estimated richness than memory ones. Among non-shared clonotypes, generation probabilities were lower than among those shared by all four donors. Even with large depth, rarefaction showed that sorted-subset sequencing was incomplete.

An even split of each subset's genomic DNA across several immunoSEQ plates was performed. Repertoires were generated with immunoSEQ multiplex PCR, while TCRdb's copy carries only in-frame clones and drops some. The sample shows hundreds of thousands of clones, about 95% of them seen only once. Naive CD8 populations comprised CD45RO-negative cells positively selected for CCR7, excluding terminally differentiated effector memory CD45RA+ cells. About this clone itself: Its antigen remains unidentified.

Sequencing used naive CD8+ T cells sorted from blood. The receptor comes from a woman in her twenties or thirties in good health.

The CDR3 DNA follows: TGTGCCAGCAAAACTAGCGGGAGTTGGTGGGATGAGCAGTTCTTC. It is translated as CASKTSGSWWDEQFF. The V and J genes are TRBV2 and TRBJ2-1, with 11 bases that match TRBD2. The CDR3 totals 15 residues. Trimming removed 7 bases from V and 8 bases from J; junction bases left unmatched: 10. The germline gives CDR1 SNHLY, CDR2 FYNNEI.